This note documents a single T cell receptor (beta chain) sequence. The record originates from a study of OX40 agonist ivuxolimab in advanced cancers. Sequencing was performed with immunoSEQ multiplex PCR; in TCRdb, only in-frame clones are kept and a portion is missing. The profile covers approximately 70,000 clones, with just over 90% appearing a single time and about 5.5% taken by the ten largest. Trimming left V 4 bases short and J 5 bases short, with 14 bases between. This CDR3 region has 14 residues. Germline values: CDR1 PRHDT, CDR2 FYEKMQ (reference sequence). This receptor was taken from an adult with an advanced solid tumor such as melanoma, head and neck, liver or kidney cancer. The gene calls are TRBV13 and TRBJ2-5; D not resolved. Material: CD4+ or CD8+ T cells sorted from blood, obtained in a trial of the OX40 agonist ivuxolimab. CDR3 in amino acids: CASSSSQAAETQYF. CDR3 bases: TGTGCCAGCAGCTCGTCCCAGGCGGCCGAGACCCAGTACTTC.